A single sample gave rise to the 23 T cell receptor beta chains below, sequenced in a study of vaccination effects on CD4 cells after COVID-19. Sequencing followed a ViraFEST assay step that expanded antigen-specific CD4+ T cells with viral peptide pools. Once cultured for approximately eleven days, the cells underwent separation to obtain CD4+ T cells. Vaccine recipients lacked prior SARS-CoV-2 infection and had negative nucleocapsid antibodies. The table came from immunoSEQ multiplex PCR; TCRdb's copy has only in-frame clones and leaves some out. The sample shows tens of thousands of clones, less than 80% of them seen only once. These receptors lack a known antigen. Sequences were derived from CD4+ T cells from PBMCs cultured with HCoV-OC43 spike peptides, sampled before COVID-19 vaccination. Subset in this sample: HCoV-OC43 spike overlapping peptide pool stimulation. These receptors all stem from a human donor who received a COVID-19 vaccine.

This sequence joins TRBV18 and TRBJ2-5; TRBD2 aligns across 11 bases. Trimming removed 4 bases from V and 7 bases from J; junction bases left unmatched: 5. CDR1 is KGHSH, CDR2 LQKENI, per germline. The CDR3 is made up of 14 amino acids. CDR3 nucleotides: TGTGCCAGCTCACAGCGACTAGCGGGGACGACCCAGTACTTC. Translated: CASSQRLAGTTQYF.

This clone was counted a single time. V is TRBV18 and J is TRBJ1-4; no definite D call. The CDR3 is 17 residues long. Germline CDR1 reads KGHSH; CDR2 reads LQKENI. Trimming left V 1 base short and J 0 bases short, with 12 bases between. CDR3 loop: CASSPQLEFATNEKLFF. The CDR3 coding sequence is TGTGCCAGCTCACCACAACTTGAGTTTGCAACTAATGAAAAACTGTTTTTT.

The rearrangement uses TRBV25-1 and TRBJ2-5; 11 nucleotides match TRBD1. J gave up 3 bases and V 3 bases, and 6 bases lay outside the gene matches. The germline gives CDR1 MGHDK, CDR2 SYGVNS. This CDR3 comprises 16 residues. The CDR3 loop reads CASSEDRGRLEETQYF. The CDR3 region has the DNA TGTGCCAGCAGTGAGGACAGGGGGCGATTAGAAGAGACCCAGTACTTC.

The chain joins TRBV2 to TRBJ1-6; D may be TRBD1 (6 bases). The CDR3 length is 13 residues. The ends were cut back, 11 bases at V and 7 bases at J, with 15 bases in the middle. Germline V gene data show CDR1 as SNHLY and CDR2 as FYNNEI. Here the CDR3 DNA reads TGTGCCTCTCGAGGGACAACAAATTCACCCCTCCACTTT. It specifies CASRGTTNSPLHF.

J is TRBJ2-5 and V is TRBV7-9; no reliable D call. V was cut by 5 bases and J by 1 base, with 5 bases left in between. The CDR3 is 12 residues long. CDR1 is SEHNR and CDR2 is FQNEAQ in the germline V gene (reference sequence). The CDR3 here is CASSTFQETQYF. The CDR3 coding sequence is TGTGCCAGCAGCACTTTCCAAGAGACCCAGTACTTC.

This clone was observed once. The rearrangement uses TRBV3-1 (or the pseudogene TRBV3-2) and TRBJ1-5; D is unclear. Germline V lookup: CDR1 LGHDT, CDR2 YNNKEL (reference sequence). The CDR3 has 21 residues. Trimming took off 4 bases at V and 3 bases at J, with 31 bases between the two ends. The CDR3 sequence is CASSPYDAANMLTDNNQPQHF. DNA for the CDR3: TGTGCCAGCAGCCCCTACGATGCCGCCAATATGCTTACGGATAACAATCAGCCCCAGCATTTT.

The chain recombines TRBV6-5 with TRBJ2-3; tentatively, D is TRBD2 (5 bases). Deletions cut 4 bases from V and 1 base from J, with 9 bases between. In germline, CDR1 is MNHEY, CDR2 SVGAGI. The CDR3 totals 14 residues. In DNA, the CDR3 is TGTGCCAGCAGTTCGGGGTTAGGCACAGATACGCAGTATTTT. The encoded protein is CASSSGLGTDTQYF.

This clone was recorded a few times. The CDR3 sequence is CASSAGGLGGYTF. In nucleotides, the CDR3 is TGTGCCAGCAGCGCCGGAGGGCTAGGTGGCTACACCTTC. The J gene is TRBJ1-2, the V gene TRBV5-5; D is uncertain. The CDR3 has 13 residues. Germline lookup yields CDR1 SGHKS and CDR2 YYEKEE (reference sequence). Trimming left V 4 bases short and J 7 bases short, with 14 bases between. Complete variable domain (other parts from reference TRBV5-5 and TRBJ1-2): DAGVTQSPTHLIKTRGQQVTLRCSPISGHKSVSWYQQVLGQGPQFIFQYYEKEERGRGNFPDRFSARQFPNYSSELNVNALLLGDSALYLCASSAGGLGGYTFGSGTRLTVV.

This CDR3 reads CASSLDLGGLDSYNSPLHF. The CDR3 DNA reads TGTGCCAGCAGCTTAGATCTTGGAGGGCTGGACTCCTATAATTCACCCCTCCACTTT. The chain uses TRBV7-9 and TRBJ1-6; D remains ambiguous. The CDR3 sequence is 19 residues long. Germline assignment: CDR1 SEHNR and CDR2 FQNEAQ (reference sequence). Between the trimmed V and J ends, which lost 1 base and 0 bases, there was a span of 16 bases. The full variable domain, its missing parts supplied by reference TRBV7-9 and TRBJ1-6, is DTGVSQNPRHKITKRGQNVTFRCDPISEHNRLYWYRQTLGQGPEFLTYFQNEAQLEKSRLLSDRFSAERPKGSFSTLEIQRTEQGDSAMYLCASSLDLGGLDSYNSPLHFGNGTRLTVT.

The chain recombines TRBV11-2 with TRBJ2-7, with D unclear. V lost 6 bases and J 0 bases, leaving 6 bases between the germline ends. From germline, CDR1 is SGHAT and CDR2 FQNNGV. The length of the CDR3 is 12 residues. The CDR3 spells CASSFSSYEQYV. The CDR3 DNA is TGTGCCAGCAGTTTTAGCTCCTACGAGCAGTACGTC.

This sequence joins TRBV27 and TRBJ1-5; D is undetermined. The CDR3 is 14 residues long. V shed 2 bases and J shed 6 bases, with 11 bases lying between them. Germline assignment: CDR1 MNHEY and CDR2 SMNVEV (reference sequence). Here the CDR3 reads CASSLKGFFQPQHF. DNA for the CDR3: TGTGCCAGCAGTTTAAAGGGTTTCTTTCAGCCCCAGCATTTT.

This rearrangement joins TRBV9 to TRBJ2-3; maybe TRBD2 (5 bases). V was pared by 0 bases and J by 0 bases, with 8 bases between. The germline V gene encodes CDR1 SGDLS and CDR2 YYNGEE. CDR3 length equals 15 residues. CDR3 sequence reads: CASSVASGSTDTQYF. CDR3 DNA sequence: TGTGCCAGCAGCGTAGCCAGCGGAAGCACAGATACGCAGTATTTT.

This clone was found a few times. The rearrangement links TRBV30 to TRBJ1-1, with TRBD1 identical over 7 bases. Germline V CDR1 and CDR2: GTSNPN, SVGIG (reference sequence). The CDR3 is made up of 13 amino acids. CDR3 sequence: CACHPGQSTEAFF. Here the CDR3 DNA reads TGTGCTTGCCACCCGGGACAGAGCACTGAAGCTTTCTTT.

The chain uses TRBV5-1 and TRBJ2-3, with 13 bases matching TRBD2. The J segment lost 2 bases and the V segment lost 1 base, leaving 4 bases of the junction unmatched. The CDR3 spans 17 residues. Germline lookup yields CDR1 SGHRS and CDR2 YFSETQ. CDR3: CASSLMTSGGTTDTQYF. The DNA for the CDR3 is TGCGCCAGCAGCTTGATGACTAGCGGGGGGACCACAGATACGCAGTATTTT. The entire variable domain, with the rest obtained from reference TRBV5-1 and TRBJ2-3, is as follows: KAGVTQTPRYLIKTRGQQVTLSCSPISGHRSVSWYQQTPGQGLQFLFEYFSETQRNKGNFPGRFSGRQFSNSRSEMNVSTLELGDSALYLCASSLMTSGGTTDTQYFGPGTRLTVL.

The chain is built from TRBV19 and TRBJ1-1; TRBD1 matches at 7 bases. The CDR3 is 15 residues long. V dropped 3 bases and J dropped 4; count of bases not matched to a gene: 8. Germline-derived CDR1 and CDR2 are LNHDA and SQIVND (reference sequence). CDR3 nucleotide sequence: TGTGCCAGTAGTATCATCAGGGGGGGAGGCACTGAAGCTTTCTTT. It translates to CASSIIRGGGTEAFF.

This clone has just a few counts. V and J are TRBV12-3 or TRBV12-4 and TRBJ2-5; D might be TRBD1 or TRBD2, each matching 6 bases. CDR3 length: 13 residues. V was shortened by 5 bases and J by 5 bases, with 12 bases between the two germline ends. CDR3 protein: CASSRRGGETQYF. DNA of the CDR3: TGTGCCAGCAGTCGGCGAGGGGGGGAGACCCAGTACTTC.

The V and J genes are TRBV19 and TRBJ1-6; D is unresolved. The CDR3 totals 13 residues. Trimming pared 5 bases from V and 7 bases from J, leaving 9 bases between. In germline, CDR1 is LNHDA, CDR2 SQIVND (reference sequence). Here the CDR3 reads CASSLGANSPLHF. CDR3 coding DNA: TGTGCCAGTAGTTTAGGCGCGAATTCACCCCTCCACTTT.

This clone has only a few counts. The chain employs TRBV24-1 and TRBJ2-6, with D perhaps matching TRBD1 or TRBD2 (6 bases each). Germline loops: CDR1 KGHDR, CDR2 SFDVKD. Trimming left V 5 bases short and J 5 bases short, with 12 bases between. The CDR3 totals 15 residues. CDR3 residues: CATSVSGARANVLTF. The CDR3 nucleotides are TGTGCCACCAGTGTCTCGGGGGCTAGGGCCAACGTCCTGACTTTC.

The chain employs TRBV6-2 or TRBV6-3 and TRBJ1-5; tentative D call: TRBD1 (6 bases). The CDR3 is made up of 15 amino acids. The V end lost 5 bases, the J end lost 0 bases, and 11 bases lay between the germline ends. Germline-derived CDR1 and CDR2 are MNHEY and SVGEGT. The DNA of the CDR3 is TGTGCCAGCAGTCGGGGGCAACATAGCAATCAGCCCCAGCATTTT. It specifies CASSRGQHSNQPQHF.

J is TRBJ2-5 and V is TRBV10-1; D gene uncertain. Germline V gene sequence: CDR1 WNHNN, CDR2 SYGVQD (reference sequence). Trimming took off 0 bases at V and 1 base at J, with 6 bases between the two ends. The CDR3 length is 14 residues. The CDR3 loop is CASSESLTQETQYF. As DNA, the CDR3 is TGCGCCAGCAGTGAGTCGCTAACCCAAGAGACCCAGTACTTC.

For the CDR3, the DNA is TGCGCCAGCTGCGGGGGGGAGACCCAGTACTTC. Residues: CASCGGETQYF. This rearrangement joins TRBV5-1 to TRBJ2-5, with 8 bases lining up with TRBD2. The CDR3 runs to 11 residues. CDR1 and CDR2 (germline): SGHRS, YFSETQ. Unmatched junction bases numbered 1, after V lost 7 bases and J lost 5 bases.

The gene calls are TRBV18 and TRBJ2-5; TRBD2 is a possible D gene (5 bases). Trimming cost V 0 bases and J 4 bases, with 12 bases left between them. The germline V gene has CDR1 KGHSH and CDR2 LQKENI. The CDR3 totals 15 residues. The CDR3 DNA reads TGTGCCAGCTCACCACCGGCCTCCCGGGGAGAGACCCAGTACTTC. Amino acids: CASSPPASRGETQYF.

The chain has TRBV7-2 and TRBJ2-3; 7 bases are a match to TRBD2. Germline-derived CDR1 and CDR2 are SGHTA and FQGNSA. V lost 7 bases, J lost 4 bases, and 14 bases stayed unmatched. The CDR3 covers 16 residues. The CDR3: CASTYFRTRVADTQYF. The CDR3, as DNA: TGTGCCAGCACCTATTTCCGGACTAGGGTAGCAGATACGCAGTATTTT.